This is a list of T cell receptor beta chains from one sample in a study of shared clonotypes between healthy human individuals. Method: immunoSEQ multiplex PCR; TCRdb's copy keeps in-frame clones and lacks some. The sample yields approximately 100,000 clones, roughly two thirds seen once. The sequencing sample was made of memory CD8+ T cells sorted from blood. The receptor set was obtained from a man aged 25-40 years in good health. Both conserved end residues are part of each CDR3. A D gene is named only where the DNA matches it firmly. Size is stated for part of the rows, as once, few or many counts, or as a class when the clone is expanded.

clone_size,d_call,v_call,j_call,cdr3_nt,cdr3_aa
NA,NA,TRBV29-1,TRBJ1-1,TGCAGCGTTGAACTGGGGAACCGACCTTTCTTT,CSVELGNRPFF
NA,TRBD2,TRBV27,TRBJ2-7,TGTGCCAGCATGCGGGAGGGCCTTATGAACTCCTACGAGCAGTACTTC,CASMREGLMNSYEQYF
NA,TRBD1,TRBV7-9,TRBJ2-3,TGTGCCAGCAGCCTAGGACAGGGCGGCACCACAGATACGCAGTATTTT,CASSLGQGGTTDTQYF
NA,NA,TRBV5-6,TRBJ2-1,TGTGCCAGCAGCTTGAACAGGGCCTACAATGAGCAGTTCTTC,CASSLNRAYNEQFF
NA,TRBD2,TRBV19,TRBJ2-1,TGTGCCAGTAGTATTGAACTAGCGGCCAATGAGCAGTTCTTC,CASSIELAANEQFF
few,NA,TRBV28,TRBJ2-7,TGTGCCAGCAGTTTAACCGACTACGAGCAGTACTTC,CASSLTDYEQYF
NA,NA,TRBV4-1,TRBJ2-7,TGCGCCAGCAGCCAAATTGTGGGAGAAGGGTACGAGCAGTACTTC,CASSQIVGEGYEQYF
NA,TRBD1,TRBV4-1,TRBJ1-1,TGCGCCAGCAGCCCCCGACAGGGTGCGAACACTGAAGCTTTCTTT,CASSPRQGANTEAFF
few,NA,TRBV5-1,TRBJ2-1,TGCGCCAGCAGCCTCTCTACAGGGAATATCGATGAGCAGTTCTTC,CASSLSTGNIDEQFF
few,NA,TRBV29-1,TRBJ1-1,TGCAGCGTGGATCGTGACTGGAACACTGAAGCTTTCTTT,CSVDRDWNTEAFF
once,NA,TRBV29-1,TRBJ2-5,TGCAGCGTTGGGGGTGGGGCAGGGAAGGGGAAGACCCAGTACTTC,CSVGGGAGKGKTQYF
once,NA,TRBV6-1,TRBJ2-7,TGTGCCAGCATAATCACCCCGGGACCCTGGGACGAGCAGTACTTC,CASIITPGPWDEQYF
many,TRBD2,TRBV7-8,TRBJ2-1,TGTGCCAGCAGCTTAATAGCGGGAGGTCGGGATGAGCAGTTCTTC,CASSLIAGGRDEQFF
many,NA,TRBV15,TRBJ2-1,TGTGCCACCTCAGAGGGGGGCGGGGGTTCCTACAATGAGCAGTTCTTC,CATSEGGGGSYNEQFF
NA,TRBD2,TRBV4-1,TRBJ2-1,TGCGCCAGCAGCCAAGTGCTAGCGGGAGCTTCATCCTACAATGAGCAGTTCTTC,CASSQVLAGASSYNEQFF
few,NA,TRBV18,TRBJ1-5,TGTGCCAGCTCACCGCAGGGAGGTCAGCCCCAGCATTTT,CASSPQGGQPQHF
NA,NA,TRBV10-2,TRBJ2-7,TGCGCCAGCAGTGATCCGGGCCCCTTTTACGAGCAGTACTTC,CASSDPGPFYEQYF
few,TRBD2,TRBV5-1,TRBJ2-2,TGCGCCAGCAGCTTGCTCGCGGGAGCGGGCGGGGAGCTGTTTTTT,CASSLLAGAGGELFF
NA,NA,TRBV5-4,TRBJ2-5,TGTGCCAGCTCCCCCCCGGAGCACGAGACCCAGTACTTC,CASSPPEHETQYF
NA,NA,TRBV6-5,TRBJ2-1,TGTGCCAGCAGTTACGGAGGGGGGCCGGCCAATGAGCAGTTCTTC,CASSYGGGPANEQFF
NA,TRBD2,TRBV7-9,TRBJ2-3,TGTGCCAGCAGCCCGACTAGCGGGAGGTCCACAGATACGCAGTATTTT,CASSPTSGRSTDTQYF
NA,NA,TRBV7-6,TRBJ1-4,TGTGCCAGCAGCTTATACGGTGAAAAACTGTTTTTT,CASSLYGEKLFF
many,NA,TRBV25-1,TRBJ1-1,TGTGCCAGCAGGGCCACGGGGGTTGAAGCTTTCTTT,CASRATGVEAFF
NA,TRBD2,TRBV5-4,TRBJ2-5,TGTGCCAGCACCCGAGGGGCTAGCGGGAGCCACCAAGAGACCCAGTACTTC,CASTRGASGSHQETQYF
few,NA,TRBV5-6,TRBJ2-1,TGTGCCAGCAGCCTAGGGTCCGATTACAATGAGCAGTTCTTC,CASSLGSDYNEQFF
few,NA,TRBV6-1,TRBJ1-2,TGTGCCAGCAGTCCGACGGGACGGTCCTATGGCTACACCTTC,CASSPTGRSYGYTF
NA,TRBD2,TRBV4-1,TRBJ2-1,TGCGCCAGCAGCCAAGAGCGGCTAGCGGGAGGGCCCGGGTACAATGAGCAGTTCTTC,CASSQERLAGGPGYNEQFF
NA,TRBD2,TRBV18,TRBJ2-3,TGTGCCAGCTCACCGGGACTAGCGGGGGATCTATTCACAGATACGCAGTATTTT,CASSPGLAGDLFTDTQYF
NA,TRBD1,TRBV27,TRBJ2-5,TGTGCCAGCAGCTATATCGGACAGGGACAAGAGACCCAGTACTTC,CASSYIGQGQETQYF
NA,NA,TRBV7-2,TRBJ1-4,TGTGCCAGCAGCTTAAATCGCGGAGGGGTTAATGAAAAACTGTTTTTT,CASSLNRGGVNEKLFF
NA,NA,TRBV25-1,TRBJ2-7,TGTGCCAGCAGTGAAAGCAGGGATACCCACGAGCAGTACTTC,CASSESRDTHEQYF
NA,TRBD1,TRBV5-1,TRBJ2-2,TGCGCCAGCAGCCCCTGGACAGGGGGCACCGGGGAGCTGTTTTTT,CASSPWTGGTGELFF
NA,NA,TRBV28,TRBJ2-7,TGTGCCAGCAGTATCGGGGGCTACGAGCAGTACTTC,CASSIGGYEQYF
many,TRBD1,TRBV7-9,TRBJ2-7,TGTGCCAGCAGCGGTGGGACAGGAGCCTACGAGCAGTACTTC,CASSGGTGAYEQYF
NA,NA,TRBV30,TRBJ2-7,TGTGCCGTCGGGTCAGCGCAGAACTTC,CAVGSAQNF
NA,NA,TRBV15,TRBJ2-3,TGTGCCACCGGCGCAGTGAGCACAGATACGCAGTATTTT,CATGAVSTDTQYF
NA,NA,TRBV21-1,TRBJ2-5,TGTGCCAGCAGCAAAGACCACCCGACTGATGAGACCCAGTACTTC,CASSKDHPTDETQYF
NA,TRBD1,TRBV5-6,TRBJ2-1,TGTGCCAGCAGGTTAATATCTTGGACAGGGACAAACAATGAGCAGTTCTTC,CASRLISWTGTNNEQFF
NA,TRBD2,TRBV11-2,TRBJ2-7,TGTGCCAGCAGCTTAACAGCGGGGGCCACCTACGAGCAGTACTTC,CASSLTAGATYEQYF
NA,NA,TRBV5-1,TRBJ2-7,TGCGCCAGCAGCTTGGTACAGGGTAATGAGCAGTACTTC,CASSLVQGNEQYF
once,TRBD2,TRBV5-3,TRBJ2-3,TGTGCCAGAAGCAGTCACGGGACTAGCGGGACAGATACGCAGTATTTT,CARSSHGTSGTDTQYF
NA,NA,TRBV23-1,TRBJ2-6,TGCGCCAGCAGTCAAGTCAGGCGAAGCTCTGGGGCCAACGTCCTGACTTTC,CASSQVRRSSGANVLTF
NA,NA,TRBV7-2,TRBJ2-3,TGTGCCAGCAGCCCACGCTTCGGCCTCAGGCCAGATACGCAGTATTTT,CASSPRFGLRPDTQYF
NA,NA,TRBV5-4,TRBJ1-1,TGTGCCAGCAGCTCTACAGGGTCTGAAGCTTTCTTT,CASSSTGSEAFF
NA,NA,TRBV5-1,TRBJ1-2,TGCGCCAGCAACTTGGAAGACGGGGGAGGCTACACCTTC,CASNLEDGGGYTF
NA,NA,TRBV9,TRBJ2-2,TGTGCCAGCAGCGTAGCTAAATCCCCCGGCGGGGAGCTGTTTTTT,CASSVAKSPGGELFF
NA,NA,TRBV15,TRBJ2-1,TGTGCCACCAGCAGAGATGGGAACACGTACAATGAGCAGTTCTTC,CATSRDGNTYNEQFF
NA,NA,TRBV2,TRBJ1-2,TGTGCCAGCAGTGTAAGTCAGGCCTATGGCTACACCTTC,CASSVSQAYGYTF
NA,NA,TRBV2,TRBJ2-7,TGTGCCAGCAGTGAGGGCAGGGCTGGCGAGCAGTACTTC,CASSEGRAGEQYF
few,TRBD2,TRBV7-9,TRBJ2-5,TGTGCCAGCAGCGATGGGACTAGCGGGAGGGCCCCCCAAGAGACCCAGTACTTC,CASSDGTSGRAPQETQYF
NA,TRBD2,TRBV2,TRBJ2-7,TGTGCCAGCAGTGGGGAAGCGGGAGATCACGAGCAGTACTTC,CASSGEAGDHEQYF
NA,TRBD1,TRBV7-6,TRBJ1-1,TGTGCCAGCAGCTTAATCGGACAGGGGGCCTATTTTGACACTGAAGCTTTCTTT,CASSLIGQGAYFDTEAFF